These T cell receptor beta chains were read from a single sample in a study of CD8 T cells in Susac syndrome. TCRdb passed the immunoSEQ multiplex PCR reads through MiXCR, listing each CDR3 protein once. The sample holds about 150,000 distinct CDR3 sequences, approximately 93% seen once. Sequencing input: CD8+ T cells from PBMCs. All receptors derive from a human donor with multiple sclerosis. Both conserved end residues are part of each CDR3. Fields, in order: J gene, CDR3 length, V gene, CDR3 protein.

>TRBJ2-1|13|TRBV6-4
CASGTGTYNEQFF
>TRBJ2-7|13|TRBV6-5
CASSYSTGYEQYF
>TRBJ2-3|11|TRBV4-2
CASSQGRGTYF
>TRBJ1-4|15|TRBV13
CASSTTPGENEKLFF
>TRBJ2-3|15|TRBV27
CASSQSLRSADTQYF
>TRBJ1-2|13|TRBV7-8
CASSSARPYGYTF
>TRBJ2-1|15|TRBV20-1
CSARAGESSYNEQFF
>TRBJ2-1|13|TRBV13
CATTSGGYNEQFF
>TRBJ2-1|12|TRBV25-1
CASSQWGDEQFF
>TRBJ2-2|16|TRBV27
CASSLSGGPNTGELFF
>TRBJ1-3|14|TRBV7-9
CASPQVNTGNTIYF
>TRBJ1-5|15|TRBV15
CATSRDRGRDQPQHF
>TRBJ2-3|15|TRBV27
CASSWSWGAADTQYF
>TRBJ1-2|15|TRBV3-1
CASSQDLVADYGYTF
>TRBJ2-7|15|TRBV20-1
CSAADPGQENYEQYF
>TRBJ2-2|16|TRBV29-1
CSVEGRSLAGTGELFF
>TRBJ1-2|16|TRBV27
CASSPSQGERYYGYTF
>TRBJ1-1|15|TRBV4-2
CASSQVSSDPNRAFF
>TRBJ2-3|13|TRBV12-3/TRBV12-4
CASSRGIADTQYF
>TRBJ2-3|15|TRBV28
CASSPDRTSTDTQYF
>TRBJ2-1|15|TRBV9
CASSVARGGLNEQFF
>TRBJ2-3|11|TRBV29-1
CSVDATVAQYF
>TRBJ2-5|14|TRBV5-4
CASSLAGYQETQYF
>TRBJ1-2|13|TRBV7-9
CASSLAVDRGYTF
>TRBJ2-7|13|TRBV27
CASSLSRGGEQYF
>TRBJ1-4|13|TRBV7-8
CASIGAGLPKLFF
>TRBJ2-7|13|TRBV20-1
CSARRATNYEQYF
>TRBJ2-3|17|TRBV5-1
CASSSGLAGLSTDTQYF
>TRBJ2-7|16|TRBV18
CASSPPEGQGVYEQYF
>TRBJ1-6|15|TRBV13
CASSLKGGGNSPLHF
>TRBJ1-1|16|TRBV9
CASSGGQGRLNTEAFF
>TRBJ1-2|15|TRBV27
CASSPDRGQLDGYTF
>TRBJ2-7|15|TRBV30
CAWSVGAGSSYEQYF